The 15 T cell receptor beta chains presented below share a single source sample, sequenced in a study of shared clonotypes between healthy human individuals. Naivety among CD8 cells was defined by CD45RO negativity and positive CCR7 selection, thereby excluding terminally differentiated effector memory CD45RA+ cells. Profiling relied on immunoSEQ multiplex PCR, and the TCRdb table lists in-frame clones only, not all of them. The table has around 2,000,000 clones, roughly 91% seen once. The source material was naive CD8+ T cells from PBMCs. Receptors were obtained from a young man in good health. Some clones in this sample may be carry-over from other donors' samples.

V usage is TRBV11-1 and J usage is TRBJ2-3, with D tentatively TRBD1 (6 bases). The CDR3 has 15 residues. V gave up 0 bases and J gave up 0 bases, with 7 bases separating them. In germline, CDR1 is SGHAT, CDR2 FQDESV (reference sequence). The CDR3 nucleotides are TGTGCCAGCAGCTTAGCCCAGGGGAGCACAGATACGCAGTATTTT. Translation: CASSLAQGSTDTQYF.

The chain couples TRBV7-6 to TRBJ1-1; D is perhaps TRBD1 (5 bases). Between the trimmed V and J ends, which lost 5 bases and 1 base, there was a span of 17 bases. Per the germline V gene, CDR1 is SGHVS and CDR2 is FNYEAQ. The CDR3 has 16 amino acids. In DNA, the CDR3 is TGTGCCAGCAGCCCCACGGGTGAGGGGCCGAACACTGAAGCTTTCTTT. Encoded protein: CASSPTGEGPNTEAFF.

A word on this clone: Other DNA variants within this sample encode the same CDR3. The rearrangement uses TRBV28 and TRBJ2-7, with D perhaps matching TRBD1 or TRBD2 (5 bases each). This CDR3 is 11 amino acids long. V was cut by 7 bases and J by 4 bases, with 8 bases left in between. Germline V CDR1 and CDR2: MDHEN, SYDVKM. CDR3 sequence reads: CASTRGYEQYF. The CDR3 DNA sequence: TGTGCCAGCACGAGGGGTTACGAGCAGTACTTC.

The J gene is TRBJ2-5, the V gene TRBV28, with D possibly TRBD2 on 6 matching bases. The V end lost 6 bases, the J end lost 2 bases, and 13 bases lay between the germline ends. The CDR3 is 14 amino acids. The germline V gene has CDR1 MDHEN and CDR2 SYDVKM. Here the CDR3 DNA reads TGTGCCAGCAGGCCTTATGCGGGGCAAGAGACCCAGTACTTC. Translating it yields CASRPYAGQETQYF. Full variable domain (remainder filled in from reference TRBV28 and TRBJ2-5): DVKVTQSSRYLVKRTGEKVFLECVQDMDHENMFWYRQDPGLGLRLIYFSYDVKMKEKGDIPEGYSVSREKKERFSLILESASTNQTSMYLCASRPYAGQETQYFGPGTRLLVL.

This rearrangement joins TRBV28 to TRBJ1-5; TRBD1 aligns across 9 bases. CDR1 and CDR2 (germline): MDHEN, SYDVKM. J lost 4 bases, V lost 6 bases, and 7 bases had no gene match. CDR3 length equals 15 residues. The CDR3 reads CASRLTGGRNQPQHF. The CDR3 coding sequence is TGTGCCAGCAGACTGACAGGGGGGCGAAATCAGCCCCAGCATTTT.

The chain has TRBV5-1 and TRBJ2-1, with 10 bases aligning to TRBD2. Germline CDR1 SGHRS, CDR2 YFSETQ. The ends lost 4 bases at V and 6 bases at J; junction bases unmatched: 10. This CDR3 comprises 16 residues. This chain's CDR3 is CASSLELAGIGNEQFF. CDR3 DNA: TGCGCCAGCAGCCTGGAACTAGCGGGGATAGGCAATGAGCAGTTCTTC.

The gene calls are TRBV5-6 and TRBJ2-7, with 7 bases aligning to TRBD2. The CDR3 runs to 14 residues. V trimming: 4 bases; J trimming: 0 bases; junction bases outside the gene matches: 4. Germline V CDR1 and CDR2: SGHDT, YYEEEE. The CDR3 spells CASSPGGFSYEQYF. Written as DNA, the CDR3 is TGTGCCAGCAGCCCCGGGGGGTTCTCCTACGAGCAGTACTTC.

In the case of this clone: Different DNA sequences within this sample yield the same CDR3. The CDR3 spells CASSLPGSSGNTIYF. The DNA of the CDR3 is TGTGCCAGCAGTTTACCCGGGAGCTCTGGAAACACCATATATTTT. V is TRBV28 and J is TRBJ1-3; D is unclear. Germline V gene data show CDR1 as MDHEN and CDR2 as SYDVKM. V was pared by 2 bases and J by 0 bases, with 8 bases between. The CDR3 runs to 15 residues.

The chain combines TRBV7-9 with TRBJ2-7; 8 bases fit TRBD1. Germline CDR1 SEHNR, CDR2 FQNEAQ (reference sequence). This CDR3 has 15 residues. Trimming at V came to 4 bases and at J to 3 bases, leaving 8 bases not matched to a gene. The chain's CDR3 is CASSSSRDRNYEQYF. For the CDR3, the DNA is TGTGCCAGCAGCTCCTCCCGGGACAGGAACTACGAGCAGTACTTC.

V is TRBV6-1 and J is TRBJ1-2, with TRBD1 identical over 10 bases. The CDR3 contains 14 residues. Germline lookup yields CDR1 MNHNS and CDR2 SASEGT. Trimming took 6 bases from V and 4 from J; bases not matched to a gene: 5. The CDR3 coding sequence is TGTGCCAGCAGGGGGACAGGGGAAAGCTATGGCTACACCTTC. Translated: CASRGTGESYGYTF.

V usage is TRBV7-8 and J usage is TRBJ1-1; D not certain. The CDR3 is 13 amino acids. CDR1 and CDR2 from the germline V gene are SGHVS and FQNEAQ. Trimming stripped 3 bases from V and 0 bases from J, with 5 bases between. CDR3 in DNA: TGTGCCAGCAGCTTCCAGCTGAACACTGAAGCTTTCTTT. It codes for CASSFQLNTEAFF.

V is TRBV11-3 and J is TRBJ2-3; TRBD1 agrees at 9 bases. Unmatched junction bases numbered 11, after V lost 3 bases and J lost 4 bases. CDR1 SGHNT and CDR2 YENEEA come from the germline V gene. CDR3 length: 17 residues. CDR3 nucleotides: TGTGCCAGCAGCTTGAACGCCGGGACAGGGTTCCCAGATACGCAGTATTTT. It translates to CASSLNAGTGFPDTQYF.

The chain recombines TRBV27 with TRBJ1-2; no definite D call. The CDR3 runs to 14 residues. Trimming removed 6 bases from V and 1 base from J, with 12 bases in between. The germline V gene has CDR1 MNHEY and CDR2 SMNVEV (reference sequence). Here the CDR3 DNA reads TGTGCCAGCAGCCCCGGGAGTCTTAACTATGGCTACACCTTC. Amino acids: CASSPGSLNYGYTF.

The CDR3 nucleotides are TGCAGCGGTACAGGGAAGGGTGAAGCTTTCTTT. Its protein is CSGTGKGEAFF. The J gene is TRBJ1-1, the V gene TRBV29-1; a possible D gene is TRBD1 (6 bases). CDR1 and CDR2 from the germline V gene are SQVTM and ANQGSEA. The CDR3 has 11 amino acids. Between the trimmed V and J ends, which lost 7 bases and 7 bases, there was a span of 13 bases.

For this clone: In the same sample, other DNA sequences code for this CDR3. The chain combines TRBV11-2 with TRBJ2-7, with no clear D. Trimming stripped 1 base from V and 5 bases from J, with 6 bases between. This CDR3 is built from 12 residues. Germline V lookup: CDR1 SGHAT, CDR2 FQNNGV. The DNA for the CDR3 is TGTGCCAGCAGCTTAGCGTGGGACGAGCAGTACTTC. As protein: CASSLAWDEQYF.